This TCR beta chain emerged from a study of T-cell reconstitution after alpha-beta-depleted transplantation in children. CDR1 SGHTA and CDR2 FQGNSA come from the germline V gene. The CDR3 consists of 15 residues. Trimming pared 1 base from V and 7 bases from J, leaving 14 bases between. Many counts were recorded for this clonotype. Construction of the TCRbeta library involved unique molecular identifiers. Each CDR3 protein gets one entry after TCRdb re-called the PCR reads with MiXCR. The sample shows around 96,000 distinct CDR3 sequences, 9.5% to 15% of them seen only once. This sequence originates from a human donor who donated a stem cell graft to a child with inherited bone marrow failure. This chain joins TRBV7-2 and TRBJ1-5; D perhaps matches TRBD1 (6 bases). This sample comprised PBMCs from the stem cell graft donor, obtained from the stem cell graft. The CDR3 spells CASSLVRQGSQPQHF. The CDR3 bases are TGTGCCAGCAGCTTAGTGCGGCAGGGGTCGCAGCCCCAGCATTTT.